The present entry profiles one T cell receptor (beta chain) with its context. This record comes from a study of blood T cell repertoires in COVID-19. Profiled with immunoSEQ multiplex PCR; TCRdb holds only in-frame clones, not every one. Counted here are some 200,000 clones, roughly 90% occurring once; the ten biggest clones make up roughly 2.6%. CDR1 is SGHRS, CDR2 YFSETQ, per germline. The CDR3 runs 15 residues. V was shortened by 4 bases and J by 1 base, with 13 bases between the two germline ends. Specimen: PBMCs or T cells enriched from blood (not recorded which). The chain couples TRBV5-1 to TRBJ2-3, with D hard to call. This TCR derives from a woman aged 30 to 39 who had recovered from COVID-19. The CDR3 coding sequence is TGCGCCAGCAGCCCAGGCAGTTTCGGCACAGATACGCAGTATTTT. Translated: CASSPGSFGTDTQYF.